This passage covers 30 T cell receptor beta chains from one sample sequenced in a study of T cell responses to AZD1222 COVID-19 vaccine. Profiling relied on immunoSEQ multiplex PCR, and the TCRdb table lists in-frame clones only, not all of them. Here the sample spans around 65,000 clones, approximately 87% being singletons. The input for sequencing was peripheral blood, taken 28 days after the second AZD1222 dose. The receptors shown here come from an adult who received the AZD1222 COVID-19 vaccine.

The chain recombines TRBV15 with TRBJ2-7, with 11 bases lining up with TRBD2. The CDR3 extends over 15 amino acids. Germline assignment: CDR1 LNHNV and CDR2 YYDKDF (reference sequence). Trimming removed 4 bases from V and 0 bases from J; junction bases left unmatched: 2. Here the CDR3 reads CATSITSGSSYEQYF. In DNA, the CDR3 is TGTGCCACCAGCATTACTAGCGGGAGCTCCTACGAGCAGTACTTC.

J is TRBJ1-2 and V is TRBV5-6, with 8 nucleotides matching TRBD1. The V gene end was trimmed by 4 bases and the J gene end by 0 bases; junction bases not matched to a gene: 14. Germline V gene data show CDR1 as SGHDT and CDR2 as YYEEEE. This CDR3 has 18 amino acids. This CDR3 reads CASSHVQGDRGANYGYTF. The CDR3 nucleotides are TGTGCCAGCAGCCACGTCCAAGGTGACAGGGGAGCTAACTATGGCTACACCTTC.

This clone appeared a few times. CDR3 in DNA: TGTGCCAGCAGCGTAGCTCCAGGGGCGAACTATGGCTACACCTTC. This translates into CASSVAPGANYGYTF. The chain is built from TRBV9 and TRBJ1-2, with D tentatively TRBD1 (6 bases). Germline V gene sequence: CDR1 SGDLS, CDR2 YYNGEE. V was pared by 0 bases and J by 2 bases, with 11 bases between. The CDR3 totals 15 residues.

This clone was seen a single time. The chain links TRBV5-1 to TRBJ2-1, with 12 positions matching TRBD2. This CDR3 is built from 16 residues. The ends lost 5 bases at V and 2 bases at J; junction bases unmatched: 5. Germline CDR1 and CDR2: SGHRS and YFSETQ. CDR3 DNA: TGCGCCAGCAGACCCGGACTAGCGGGGCCCTACAATGAGCAGTTCTTC. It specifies CASRPGLAGPYNEQFF.

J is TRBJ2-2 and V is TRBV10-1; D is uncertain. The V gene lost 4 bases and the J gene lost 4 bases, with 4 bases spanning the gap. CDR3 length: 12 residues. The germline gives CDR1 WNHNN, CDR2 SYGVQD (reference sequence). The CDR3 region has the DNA TGCGCCAGCAGTGTCCCCACCGGGGAGCTGTTTTTT. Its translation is CASSVPTGELFF.

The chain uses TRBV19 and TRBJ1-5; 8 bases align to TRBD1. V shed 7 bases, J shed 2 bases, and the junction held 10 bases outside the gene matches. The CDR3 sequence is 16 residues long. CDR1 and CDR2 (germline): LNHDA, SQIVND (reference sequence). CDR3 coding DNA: TGTGCCAGTATTCCCGGACAGGGACAACGCAATCAGCCCCAGCATTTT. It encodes CASIPGQGQRNQPQHF.

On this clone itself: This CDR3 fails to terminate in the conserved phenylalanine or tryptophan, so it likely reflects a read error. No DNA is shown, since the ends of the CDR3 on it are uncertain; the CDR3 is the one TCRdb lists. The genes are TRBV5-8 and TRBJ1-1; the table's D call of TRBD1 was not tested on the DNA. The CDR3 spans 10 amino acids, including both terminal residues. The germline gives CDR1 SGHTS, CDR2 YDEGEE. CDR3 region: CASSLPTELS.

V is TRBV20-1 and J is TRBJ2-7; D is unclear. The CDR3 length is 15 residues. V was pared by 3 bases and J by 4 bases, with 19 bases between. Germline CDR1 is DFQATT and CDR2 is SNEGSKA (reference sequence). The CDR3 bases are TGCAGTGCTAGTAGTTTGACGGATGGCTTGTACGAGCAGTACTTC. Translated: CSASSLTDGLYEQYF.

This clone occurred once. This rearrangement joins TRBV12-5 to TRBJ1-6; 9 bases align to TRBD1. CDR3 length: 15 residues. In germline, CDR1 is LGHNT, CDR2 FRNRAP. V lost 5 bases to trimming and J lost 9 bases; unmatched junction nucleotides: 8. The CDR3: CASGAGTGNGSPLHF. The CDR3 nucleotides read TGTGCTAGTGGTGCCGGGACAGGGAATGGTTCACCCCTCCACTTT. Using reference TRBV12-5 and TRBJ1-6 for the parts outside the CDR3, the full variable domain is DARVTQTPRHKVTEMGQEVTMRCQPILGHNTVFWYRQTMMQGLELLAYFRNRAPLDDSGMPKDRFSAEMPDATLATLKIQPSEPRDSAVYFCASGAGTGNGSPLHFGNGTRLTVT.

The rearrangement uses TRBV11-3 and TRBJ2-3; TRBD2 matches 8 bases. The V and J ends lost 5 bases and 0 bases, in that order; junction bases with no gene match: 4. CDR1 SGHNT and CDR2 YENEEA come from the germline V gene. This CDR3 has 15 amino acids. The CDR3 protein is CASSPGLASTDTQYF. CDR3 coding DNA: TGTGCCAGCAGCCCAGGACTAGCTAGCACAGATACGCAGTATTTT.

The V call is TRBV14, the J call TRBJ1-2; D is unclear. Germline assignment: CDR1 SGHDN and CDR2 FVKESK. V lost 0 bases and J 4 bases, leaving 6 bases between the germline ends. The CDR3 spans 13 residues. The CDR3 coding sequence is TGTGCCAGCAGCCAAGAAGAAACCTATGGCTACACCTTC. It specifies CASSQEETYGYTF.

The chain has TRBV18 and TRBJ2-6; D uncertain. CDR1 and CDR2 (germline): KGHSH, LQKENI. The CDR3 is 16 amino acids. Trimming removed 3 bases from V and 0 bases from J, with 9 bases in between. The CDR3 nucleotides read TGTGCCAGCTCACCGAATACTCCCTCTGGGGCCAACGTCCTGACTTTC. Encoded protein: CASSPNTPSGANVLTF.

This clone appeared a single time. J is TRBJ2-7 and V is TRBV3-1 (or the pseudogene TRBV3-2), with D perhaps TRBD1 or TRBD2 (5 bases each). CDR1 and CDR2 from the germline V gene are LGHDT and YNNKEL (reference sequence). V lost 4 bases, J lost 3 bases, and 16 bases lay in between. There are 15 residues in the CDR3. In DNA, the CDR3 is TGTGCCAGCAGCCCTCGGGACCCTGTGGGCTACGAGCAGTACTTC. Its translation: CASSPRDPVGYEQYF.

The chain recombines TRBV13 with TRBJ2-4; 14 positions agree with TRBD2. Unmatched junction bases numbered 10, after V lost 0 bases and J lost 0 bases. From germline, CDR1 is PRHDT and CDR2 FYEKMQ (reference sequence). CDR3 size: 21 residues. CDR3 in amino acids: CASSLGLVGLAGGLAKNIQYF. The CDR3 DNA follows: TGTGCCAGCAGCTTAGGCCTCGTCGGACTAGCGGGGGGACTAGCCAAAAACATTCAGTACTTC.

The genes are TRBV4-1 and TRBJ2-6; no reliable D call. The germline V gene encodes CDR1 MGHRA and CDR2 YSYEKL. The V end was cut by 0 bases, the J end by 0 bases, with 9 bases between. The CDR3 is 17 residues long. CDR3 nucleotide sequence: TGCGCCAGCAGCCAAGATGTGGTCACCTCTGGGGCCAACGTCCTGACTTTC. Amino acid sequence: CASSQDVVTSGANVLTF.

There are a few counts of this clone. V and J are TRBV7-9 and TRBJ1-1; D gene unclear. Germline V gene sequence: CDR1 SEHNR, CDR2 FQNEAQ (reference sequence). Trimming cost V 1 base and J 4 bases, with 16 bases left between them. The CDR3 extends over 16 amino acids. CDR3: CASSLVWSGLGTEAFF. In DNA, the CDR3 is TGTGCCAGCAGCTTAGTGTGGTCGGGGTTGGGCACTGAAGCTTTCTTT.

The CDR3 nucleotides read TGTGCCAGCAGTGAATCGGACAGGGATTCACCCCTCCACTTT. Translation gives CASSESDRDSPLHF. The chain combines TRBV25-1 with TRBJ1-6, with 8 positions matching TRBD1. This CDR3 is 14 amino acids long. J was trimmed by 8 bases and V by 1 base; bases with no gene match: 1. In germline, CDR1 is MGHDK, CDR2 SYGVNS.

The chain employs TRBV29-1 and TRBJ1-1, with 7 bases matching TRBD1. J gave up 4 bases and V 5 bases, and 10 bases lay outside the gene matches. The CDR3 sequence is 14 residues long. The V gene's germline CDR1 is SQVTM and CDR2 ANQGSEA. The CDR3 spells CSVWKGAGGTEAFF. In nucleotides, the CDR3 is TGCAGCGTTTGGAAGGGGGCAGGGGGCACTGAAGCTTTCTTT.

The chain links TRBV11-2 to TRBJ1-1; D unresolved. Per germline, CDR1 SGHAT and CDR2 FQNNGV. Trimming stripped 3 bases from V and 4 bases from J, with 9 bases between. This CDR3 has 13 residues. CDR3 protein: CASSFPGRTEAFF. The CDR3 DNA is TGTGCCAGCAGCTTCCCCGGACGCACTGAAGCTTTCTTT.

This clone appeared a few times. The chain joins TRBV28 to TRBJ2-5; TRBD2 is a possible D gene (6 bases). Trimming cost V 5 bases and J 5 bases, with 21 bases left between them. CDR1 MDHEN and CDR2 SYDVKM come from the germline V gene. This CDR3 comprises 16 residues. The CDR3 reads CASSDTKIAAGETQYF. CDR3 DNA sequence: TGTGCCAGCAGTGACACAAAGATAGCGGCGGGGGAGACCCAGTACTTC.

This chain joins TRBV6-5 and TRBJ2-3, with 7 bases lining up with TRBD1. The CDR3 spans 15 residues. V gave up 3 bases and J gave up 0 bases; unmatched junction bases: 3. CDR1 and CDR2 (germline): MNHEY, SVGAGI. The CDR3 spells CASSYRGRSTDTQYF. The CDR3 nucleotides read TGTGCCAGCAGTTATAGGGGGCGCAGCACAGATACGCAGTATTTT.

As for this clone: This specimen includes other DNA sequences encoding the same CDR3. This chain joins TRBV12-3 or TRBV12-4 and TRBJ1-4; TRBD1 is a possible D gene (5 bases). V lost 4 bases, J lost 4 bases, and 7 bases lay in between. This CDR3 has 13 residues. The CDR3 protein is CASSSQGNEKLFF. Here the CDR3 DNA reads TGTGCCAGCAGTTCCCAGGGTAATGAAAAACTGTTTTTT.

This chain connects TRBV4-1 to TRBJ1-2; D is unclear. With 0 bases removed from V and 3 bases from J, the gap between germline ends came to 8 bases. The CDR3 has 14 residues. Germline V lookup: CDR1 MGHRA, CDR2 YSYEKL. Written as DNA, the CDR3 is TGCGCCAGCAGCCAAGATATTGGTTACTATGGCTACACCTTC. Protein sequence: CASSQDIGYYGYTF.

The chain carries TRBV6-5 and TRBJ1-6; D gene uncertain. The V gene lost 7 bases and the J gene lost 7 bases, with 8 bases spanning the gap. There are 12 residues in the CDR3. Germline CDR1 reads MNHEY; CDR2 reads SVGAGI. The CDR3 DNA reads TGTGCCAGCATCCTGGGCAATTCACCCCTCCACTTT. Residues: CASILGNSPLHF.

The CDR3 DNA reads as TGTGCCAGCAGTTTCCTAGCGACTACCTACGAGCAGTACTTC. Encoded protein: CASSFLATTYEQYF. The V gene is TRBV28, the J gene TRBJ2-7, with a possible D match to TRBD2 (6 bases). The V gene's germline CDR1 is MDHEN and CDR2 SYDVKM. The CDR3 runs to 14 residues. Trimming stripped 3 bases from V and 2 bases from J, with 11 bases between.

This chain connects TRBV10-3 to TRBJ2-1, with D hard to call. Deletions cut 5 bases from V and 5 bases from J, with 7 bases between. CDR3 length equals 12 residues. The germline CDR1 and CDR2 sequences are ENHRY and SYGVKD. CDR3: CAISSPDNEQFF. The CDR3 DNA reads TGTGCCATCAGTAGCCCAGACAATGAGCAGTTCTTC.

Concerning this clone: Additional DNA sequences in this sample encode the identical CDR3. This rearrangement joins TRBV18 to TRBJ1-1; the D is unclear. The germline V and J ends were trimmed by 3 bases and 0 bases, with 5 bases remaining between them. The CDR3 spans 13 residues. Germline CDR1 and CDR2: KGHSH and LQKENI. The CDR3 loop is CASSPPVNTEAFF. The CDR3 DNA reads TGTGCCAGCTCACCTCCCGTGAACACTGAAGCTTTCTTT.

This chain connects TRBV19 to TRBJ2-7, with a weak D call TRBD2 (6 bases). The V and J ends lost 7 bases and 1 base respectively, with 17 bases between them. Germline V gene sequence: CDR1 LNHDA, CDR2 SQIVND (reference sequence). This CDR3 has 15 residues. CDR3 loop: CASTRSSADSYEQYF. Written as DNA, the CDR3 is TGTGCCAGTACCCGATCTAGCGCCGATTCCTACGAGCAGTACTTC.

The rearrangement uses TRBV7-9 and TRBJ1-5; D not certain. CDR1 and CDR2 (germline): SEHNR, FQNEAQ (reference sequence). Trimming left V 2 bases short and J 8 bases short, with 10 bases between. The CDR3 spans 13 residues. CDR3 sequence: CASSLLGREPQHF. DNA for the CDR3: TGTGCCAGCAGCTTATTGGGAAGGGAGCCCCAGCATTTT.

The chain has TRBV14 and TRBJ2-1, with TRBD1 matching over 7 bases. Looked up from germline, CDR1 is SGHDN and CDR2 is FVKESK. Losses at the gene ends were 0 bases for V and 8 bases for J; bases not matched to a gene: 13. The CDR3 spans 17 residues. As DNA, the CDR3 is TGTGCCAGCAGCCAAGATGATAGGGGGCACAGGGTGGATGAGCAGTTCTTC. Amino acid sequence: CASSQDDRGHRVDEQFF.